This TCR beta chain was sequenced during a study of cytomegalovirus exposure and HLA in healthy donors. The study's findings and limits: A later analysis revealed that TCR association rates differed between HLA loci, peaking at DRB1 and bottoming out at HLA-C.

The study ran its PCR with 60 Vbeta and 13 Jbeta primers. Sequencing was performed with immunoSEQ multiplex PCR; in TCRdb, only in-frame clones are kept and a portion is missing. The repertoire holds over 130,000 clones, approximately 85% seen once, with 6% to 6.5% in the top ten. Note on this clone: Its cognate antigen is unknown.

V was clipped by 4 bases and J by 3 bases; unmatched bases: 14. Germline V lookup: CDR1 SGHVS, CDR2 FQNEAQ. The CDR3 spans 17 residues. This chain uses TRBV7-8 with TRBJ2-7; 8 bases are a match to TRBD2. The sequenced sample consisted of PBMCs. The receptor was derived from a man aged 50 to 59 in good health and CMV-seropositive. This chain's CDR3 is CASSYLGRAGERYEQYF. The CDR3 DNA sequence: TGTGCCAGCAGCTACCTAGGCCGAGCGGGAGAGCGCTACGAGCAGTACTTC. Full variable domain (outside the CDR3, taken from reference TRBV7-8 and TRBJ2-7): GAGVSQSPRYKVAKRGQDVALRCDPISGHVSLFWYQQALGQGPEFLTYFQNEAQLDKSGLPSDRFFAERPEGSVSTLKIQRTQQEDSAVYLCASSYLGRAGERYEQYFGPGTRLTVT.